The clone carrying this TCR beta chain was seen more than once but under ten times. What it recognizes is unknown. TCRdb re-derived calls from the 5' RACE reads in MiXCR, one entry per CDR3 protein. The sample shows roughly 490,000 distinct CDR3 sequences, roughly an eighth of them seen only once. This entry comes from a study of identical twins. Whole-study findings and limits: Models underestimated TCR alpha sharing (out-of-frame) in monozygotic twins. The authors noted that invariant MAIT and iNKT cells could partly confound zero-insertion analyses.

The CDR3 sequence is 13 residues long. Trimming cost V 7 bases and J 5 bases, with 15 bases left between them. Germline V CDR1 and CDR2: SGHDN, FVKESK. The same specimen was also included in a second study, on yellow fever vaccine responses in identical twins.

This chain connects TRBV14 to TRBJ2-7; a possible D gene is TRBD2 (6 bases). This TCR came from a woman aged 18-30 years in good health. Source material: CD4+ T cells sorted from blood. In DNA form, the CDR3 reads TGTGCCAGCAATCAGAGGAGGGCCGACGAGCAGTACTTC. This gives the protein CASNQRRADEQYF. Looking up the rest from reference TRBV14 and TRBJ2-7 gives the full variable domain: EAGVTQFPSHSVIEKGQTVTLRCDPISGHDNLYWYRRVMGKEIKFLLHFVKESKQDESGMPNNRFLAERTGGTYSTLKVQPAELEDSGVYFCASNQRRADEQYFGPGTRLTVT.